The present T cell receptor beta chain was sequenced within a study of blood T cell repertoires in COVID-19. Study as a whole: Material from acute and convalescent COVID-19 was sourced from the United States, Italy and Spain.

The CDR3 spans 15 residues. V shed 4 bases and J 10 bases; nucleotides not matched to a gene: 12. The germline gives CDR1 KGHSH, CDR2 LQKENI. Clones were read by immunoSEQ multiplex PCR, and TCRdb kept only the in-frame ones, dropping some. The sample has 100,000 to 150,000 clones, more than 70% seen once; the top ten hold roughly 1.1%. The V call is TRBV18, the J call TRBJ2-1; the match to TRBD2 covers 8 bases. The source material was peripheral blood. The TCR comes from a woman at least 80 years old with acute or convalescent COVID-19. The CDR3 DNA reads TGTGCCAGCTCACTCGGACTAGCCCCTGGGGGAGAGCAGTTCTTC. Its translation is CASSLGLAPGGEQFF. Using reference TRBV18 and TRBJ2-1 for the parts outside the CDR3, the full variable domain is NAGVMQNPRHLVRRRGQEARLRCSPMKGHSHVYWYRQLPEEGLKFMVYLQKENIIDESGMPKERFSAEFPKEGPSILRIQQVVRGDSAAYFCASSLGLAPGGEQFFGPGTRLTVL.